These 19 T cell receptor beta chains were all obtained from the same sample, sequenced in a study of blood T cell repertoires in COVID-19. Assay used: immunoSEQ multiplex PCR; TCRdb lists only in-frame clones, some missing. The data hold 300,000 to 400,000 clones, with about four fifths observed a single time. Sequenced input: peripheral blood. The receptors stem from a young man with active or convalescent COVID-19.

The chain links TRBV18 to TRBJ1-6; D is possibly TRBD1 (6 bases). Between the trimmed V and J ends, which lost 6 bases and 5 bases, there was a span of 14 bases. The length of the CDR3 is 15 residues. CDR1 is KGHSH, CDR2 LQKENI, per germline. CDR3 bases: TGTGCCAGCTCGCCCCAAGGGGGGGATAATTCACCCCTCCACTTT. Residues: CASSPQGGDNSPLHF.

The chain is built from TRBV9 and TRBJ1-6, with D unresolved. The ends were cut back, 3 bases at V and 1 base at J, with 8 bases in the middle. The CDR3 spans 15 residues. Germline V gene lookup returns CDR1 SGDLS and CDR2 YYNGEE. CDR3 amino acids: CASSERVSYNSPLHF. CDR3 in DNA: TGTGCCAGCAGCGAGAGGGTATCCTATAATTCACCCCTCCACTTT.

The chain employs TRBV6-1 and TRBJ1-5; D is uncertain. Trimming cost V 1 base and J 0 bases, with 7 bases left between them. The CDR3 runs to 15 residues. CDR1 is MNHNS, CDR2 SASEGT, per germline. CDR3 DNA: TGTGCCAGCAGTGAAGGCGGTTATAGCAATCAGCCCCAGCATTTT. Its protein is CASSEGGYSNQPQHF.

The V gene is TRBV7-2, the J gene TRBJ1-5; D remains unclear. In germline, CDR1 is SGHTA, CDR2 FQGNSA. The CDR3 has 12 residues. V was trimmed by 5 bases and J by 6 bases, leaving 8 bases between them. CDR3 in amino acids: CASSVSSQPQHF. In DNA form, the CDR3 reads TGTGCCAGCAGCGTCTCTTCTCAGCCCCAGCATTTT.

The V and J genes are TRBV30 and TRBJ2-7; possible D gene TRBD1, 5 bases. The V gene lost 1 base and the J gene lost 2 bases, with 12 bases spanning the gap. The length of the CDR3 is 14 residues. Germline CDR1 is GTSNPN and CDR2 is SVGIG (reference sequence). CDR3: CAWSGRTQAYEQYF. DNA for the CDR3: TGTGCCTGGAGTGGACGGACACAGGCCTACGAGCAGTACTTC.

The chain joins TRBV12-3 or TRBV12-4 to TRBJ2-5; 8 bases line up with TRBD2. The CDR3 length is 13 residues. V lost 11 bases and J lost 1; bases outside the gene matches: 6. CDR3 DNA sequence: TGTGCCTCAGGTAGCGGGGCCCAAGAGACCCAGTACTTC. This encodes CASGSGAQETQYF.

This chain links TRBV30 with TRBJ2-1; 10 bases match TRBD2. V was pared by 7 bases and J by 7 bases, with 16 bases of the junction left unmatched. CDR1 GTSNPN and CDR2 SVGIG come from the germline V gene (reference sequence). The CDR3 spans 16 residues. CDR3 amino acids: CASDFPGSGRGNEQFF. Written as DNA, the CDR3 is TGTGCCTCGGACTTCCCCGGGAGCGGGAGGGGGAATGAGCAGTTCTTC.

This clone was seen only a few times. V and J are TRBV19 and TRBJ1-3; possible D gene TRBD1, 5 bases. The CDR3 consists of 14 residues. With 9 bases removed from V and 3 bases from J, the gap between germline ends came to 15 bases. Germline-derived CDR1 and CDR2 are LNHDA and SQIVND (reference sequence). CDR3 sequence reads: CASALREDGNTIYF. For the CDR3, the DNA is TGTGCCAGCGCCCTCAGGGAAGATGGAAACACCATATATTTT.

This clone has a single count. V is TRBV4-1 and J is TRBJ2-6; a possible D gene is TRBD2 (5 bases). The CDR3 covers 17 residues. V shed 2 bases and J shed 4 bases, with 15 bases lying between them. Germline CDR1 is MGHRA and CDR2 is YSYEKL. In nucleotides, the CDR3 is TGCGCCAGCAGCCAAAATCTAGCCCCCTCCGGGGCCAACGTCCTGACTTTC. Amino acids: CASSQNLAPSGANVLTF.

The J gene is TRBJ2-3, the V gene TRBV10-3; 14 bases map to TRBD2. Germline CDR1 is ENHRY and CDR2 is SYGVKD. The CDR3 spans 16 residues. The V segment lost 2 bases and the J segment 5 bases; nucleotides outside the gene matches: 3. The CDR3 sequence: CAISELGTSGGDTQYF. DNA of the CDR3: TGTGCCATCAGTGAGCTCGGGACTAGCGGGGGAGATACGCAGTATTTT.

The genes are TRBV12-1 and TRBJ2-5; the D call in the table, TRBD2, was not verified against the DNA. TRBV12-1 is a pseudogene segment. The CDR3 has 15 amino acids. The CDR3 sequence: CASSESGGAIETQYF. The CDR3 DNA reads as TGTGCCAGCAGCGAAAGCGGGGGGGCTATCGAGACCCAGTACTTC.

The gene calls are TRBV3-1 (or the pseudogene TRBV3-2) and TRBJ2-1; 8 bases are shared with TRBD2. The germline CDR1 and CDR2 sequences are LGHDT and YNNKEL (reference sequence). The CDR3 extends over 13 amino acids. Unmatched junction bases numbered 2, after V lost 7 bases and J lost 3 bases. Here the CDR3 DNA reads TGTGCCAGCAAAGCGGGAGTCTACAATGAGCAGTTCTTC. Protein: CASKAGVYNEQFF.

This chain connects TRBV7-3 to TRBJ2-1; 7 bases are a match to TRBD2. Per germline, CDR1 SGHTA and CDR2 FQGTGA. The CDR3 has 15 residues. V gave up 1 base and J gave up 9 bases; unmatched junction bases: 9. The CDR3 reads CASSLSGGRGVEQFF. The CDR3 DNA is TGTGCCAGCAGCTTAAGTGGCGGGAGAGGAGTTGAGCAGTTCTTC.

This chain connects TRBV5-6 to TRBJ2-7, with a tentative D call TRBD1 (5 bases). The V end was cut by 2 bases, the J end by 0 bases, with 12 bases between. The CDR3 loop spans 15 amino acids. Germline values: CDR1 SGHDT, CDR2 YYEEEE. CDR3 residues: CASSFTGRSSYEQYF. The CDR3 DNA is TGTGCCAGCAGCTTTACAGGACGAAGCTCCTACGAGCAGTACTTC.

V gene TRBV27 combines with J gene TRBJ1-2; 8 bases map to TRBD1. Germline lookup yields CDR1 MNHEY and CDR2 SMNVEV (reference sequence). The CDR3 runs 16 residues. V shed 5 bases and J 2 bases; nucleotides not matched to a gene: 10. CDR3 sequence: CASSPHPGQGNYGYTF. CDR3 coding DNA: TGTGCCAGCAGTCCCCACCCCGGACAGGGAAACTATGGCTACACCTTC.

For the CDR3, the DNA is TGCGCCAGCAGCCCCCTCAGGGGGACGGACGAGCAGTACTTC. It translates to CASSPLRGTDEQYF. The chain combines TRBV5-1 with TRBJ2-7; 7 bases match TRBD1. Germline loops: CDR1 SGHRS, CDR2 YFSETQ. Losses at the gene ends were 4 bases for V and 5 bases for J; bases not matched to a gene: 9. CDR3 length: 14 residues.

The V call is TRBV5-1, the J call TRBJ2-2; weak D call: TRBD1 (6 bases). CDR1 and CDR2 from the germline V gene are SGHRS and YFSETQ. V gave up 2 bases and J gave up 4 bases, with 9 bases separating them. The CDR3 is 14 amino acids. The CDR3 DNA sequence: TGCGCCAGCAGCTTTGGGGGCCCCACCGGGGAGCTGTTTTTT. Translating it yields CASSFGGPTGELFF.

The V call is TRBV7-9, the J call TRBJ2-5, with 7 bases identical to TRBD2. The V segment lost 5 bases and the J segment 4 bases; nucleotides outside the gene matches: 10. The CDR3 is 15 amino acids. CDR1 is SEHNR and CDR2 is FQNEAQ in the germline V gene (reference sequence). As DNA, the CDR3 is TGTGCCAGCAGCCCCCGGGACCGGGAGGCAGAGACCCAGTACTTC. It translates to CASSPRDREAETQYF.

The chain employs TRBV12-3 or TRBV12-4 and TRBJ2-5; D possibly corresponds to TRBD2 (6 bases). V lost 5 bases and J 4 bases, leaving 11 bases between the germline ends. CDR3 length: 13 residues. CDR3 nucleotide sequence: TGTGCCAGCAGTAGCCCGGGAGCAGAGACCCAGTACTTC. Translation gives CASSSPGAETQYF.